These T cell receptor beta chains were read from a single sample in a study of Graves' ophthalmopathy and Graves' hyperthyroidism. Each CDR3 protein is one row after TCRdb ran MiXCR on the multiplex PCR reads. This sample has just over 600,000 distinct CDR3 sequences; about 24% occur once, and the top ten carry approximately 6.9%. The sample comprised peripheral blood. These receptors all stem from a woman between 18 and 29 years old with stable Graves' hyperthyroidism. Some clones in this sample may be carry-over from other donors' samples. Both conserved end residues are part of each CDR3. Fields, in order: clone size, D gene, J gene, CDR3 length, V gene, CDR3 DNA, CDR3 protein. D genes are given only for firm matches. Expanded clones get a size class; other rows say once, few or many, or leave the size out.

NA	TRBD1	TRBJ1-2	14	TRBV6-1	TGTGCCAGCAGAGAACTCGACAGGGGGCTCAGCTACACCTTC	CASRELDRGLSYTF
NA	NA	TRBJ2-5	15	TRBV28	TGTGCCAGCAGCCTAGGACAGGGCGGGGGGGAGACCCAGTACTTC	CASSLGQGGGETQYF
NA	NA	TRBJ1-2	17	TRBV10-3	TGTGCCATCAGTGAGTCGATGTCCCTGTCAGGGGTAGTTGGCTACACCTTC	CAISESMSLSGVVGYTF
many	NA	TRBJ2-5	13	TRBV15	TGTGCCACCAAGCCCCCGGAGAGTCAGACCCAGTACTTC	CATKPPESQTQYF
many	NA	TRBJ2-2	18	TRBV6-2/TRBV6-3	TGTGCCAGCAGTTACCCCCGTGTGGGAGCGGTGAACACCGGGGAGCTGTTTTTT	CASSYPRVGAVNTGELFF
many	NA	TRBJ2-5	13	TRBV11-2	TGTGCCAGCAGCTTCGACTCTCAAGAGACCCAGTACTTC	CASSFDSQETQYF
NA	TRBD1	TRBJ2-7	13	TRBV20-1	TGCAGTGCGGCGAAACAGGGGGCCGGGGAGCAGTACTTC	CSAAKQGAGEQYF
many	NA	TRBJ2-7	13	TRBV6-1	TGTGCCAGCACAAGCGACATTTCCTGCGAGCAGTACTTC	CASTSDISCEQYF
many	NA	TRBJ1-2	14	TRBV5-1	TGCGCCAGCAGCCCAGGGGTTTCGGCCTATGGCTACACCTTC	CASSPGVSAYGYTF
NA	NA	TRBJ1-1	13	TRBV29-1	TGCAGCGTTGAAAAGGGGAGGTACACTGAAGCTTTCTTT	CSVEKGRYTEAFF
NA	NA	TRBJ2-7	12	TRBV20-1	TGCAGTGCCGGACGCCTTGAAAACGAGCAGTACTTC	CSAGRLENEQYF
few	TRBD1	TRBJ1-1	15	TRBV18	TGTGCCAGCTCACCACCGCAGGGGGCTACCGCTGAAGCTTTCTTT	CASSPPQGATAEAFF
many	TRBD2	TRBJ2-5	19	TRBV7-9	TGTGCCAGCAGCCCCCCCCCCCCATCACTAGCGCTGTTCTCAGAGACCCAGTACTTC	CASSPPPPSLALFSETQYF
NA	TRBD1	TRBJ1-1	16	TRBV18	TGTGCCAGCTCAATTACACGACAGGGGGCTGATACTGAAGCTTTCTTT	CASSITRQGADTEAFF
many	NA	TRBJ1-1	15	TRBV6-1	TGTGCCAGCAGTGAAACTCGGACACCGAACACTGAAGCTTTCTTT	CASSETRTPNTEAFF
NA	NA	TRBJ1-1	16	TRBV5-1	TGCGCCAGCAGCTTGAAGTCAGGGGTTTTTTGCACTGAAGCTTTCTTT	CASSLKSGVFCTEAFF